A single sample gave rise to the 31 T cell receptor beta chains below, sequenced in a study of blood T cell repertoires in COVID-19 (dated by TCRdb to 2018 to 2021). The method behind the library was the immunoSEQ multiplex PCR assay. TCRdb obtained this table from immuneACCESS and retained in-frame rearrangements with V and J assigned. These tables miss some clones; where compared with another copy, unresolved V genes account for less than half of the shortfall, and the remainder is unexplained. In this sample the table shows approximately 130,000 clones, less than 90% of which occur a single time. The top ten constitute around 2.5% of the sample. The sequencing input was PBMCs or T cells enriched from blood (not recorded which). The receptors here all came from a woman in her forties or fifties who had recovered from COVID-19.

CDR3 protein: CASCTGAGQPQHF. As DNA, the CDR3 is TGTGCCAGTTGTACAGGGGCGGGTCAGCCCCAGCATTTT. The chain combines TRBV19 with TRBJ1-5, with TRBD1 matching 7 bases. J gave up 6 bases and V 8 bases, and 7 bases lay outside the gene matches. CDR1 is LNHDA, CDR2 SQIVND, per germline (reference sequence). The CDR3 has 13 residues.

The genes are TRBV6-5 and TRBJ2-7; D remains ambiguous. CDR3 length equals 15 residues. V shed 6 bases and J shed 0 bases, with 15 bases lying between them. Germline V gene data show CDR1 as MNHEY and CDR2 as SVGAGI. This CDR3 is CASRTQMILSYEQYF. The CDR3 DNA reads TGTGCCAGCAGGACTCAAATGATCCTCTCCTACGAGCAGTACTTC.

The CDR3 region has the DNA TGTGCCAGCAGCCCAATGTACCGGGACAGGGGGCACGGCGAGCAGTACTTC. Amino acid sequence: CASSPMYRDRGHGEQYF. The rearrangement links TRBV11-3 to TRBJ2-7; TRBD1 matches at 12 bases. The CDR3 contains 17 residues. The V segment lost 5 bases and the J segment 6 bases; nucleotides outside the gene matches: 14. CDR1 and CDR2 (germline): SGHNT, YENEEA.

This clone was seen a few times. The rearrangement uses TRBV4-1 and TRBJ2-7; 9 nucleotides agree with TRBD1. Germline V gene sequence: CDR1 MGHRA, CDR2 YSYEKL. With V trimmed by 0 bases and J by 4 bases, 4 bases remained unmatched. This CDR3 region has 15 residues. The DNA of the CDR3 is TGCGCCAGCAGCCAAGAAACAGGGGGCTATTACGAGCAGTACTTC. Its translation is CASSQETGGYYEQYF.

This chain uses TRBV7-2 with TRBJ2-2; D call uncertain. This CDR3 spans 14 amino acids. Trimming took off 5 bases at V and 0 bases at J, with 7 bases between the two ends. The V gene's germline CDR1 is SGHTA and CDR2 FQGNSA. CDR3 in amino acids: CASSLTTNTGELFF. CDR3 DNA sequence: TGTGCCAGCAGCCTTACTACGAACACCGGGGAGCTGTTTTTT.

The V gene is TRBV7-2, the J gene TRBJ2-3, with TRBD1 as a possible D gene (6 bases). CDR3 length: 15 residues. Between the trimmed V and J ends, which lost 1 base and 8 bases, there was a span of 16 bases. Germline V gives CDR1 SGHTA, CDR2 FQGNSA. Written as DNA, the CDR3 is TGTGCCAGCAGCTTAGAGGCTGGGGGCCGTCTTACGCAGTATTTT. Its protein is CASSLEAGGRLTQYF.

The rearrangement joins TRBV19 to TRBJ2-1, with TRBD1 matching 11 bases. J gave up 2 bases and V 10 bases, and 13 bases lay outside the gene matches. CDR1 is LNHDA, CDR2 SQIVND, per germline (reference sequence). The CDR3 has 17 residues. DNA of the CDR3: TGTGCCACGACCGGGACAGGGGGTTTTCAGCCCTACAATGAGCAGTTCTTC. This encodes CATTGTGGFQPYNEQFF.

The CDR3 reads CASSLGRGGYQPQHF. The CDR3 DNA reads as TGTGCCAGCAGCTTAGGCCGGGGTGGGTATCAGCCCCAGCATTTT. The chain carries TRBV11-2 and TRBJ1-5; D unclear. The ends were cut back, 1 base at V and 5 bases at J, with 12 bases in the middle. Germline V lookup: CDR1 SGHAT, CDR2 FQNNGV. This CDR3 is built from 15 residues.

V usage is TRBV25-1 and J usage is TRBJ1-5, with 8 bases that match TRBD1. CDR1 is MGHDK and CDR2 is SYGVNS in the germline V gene. There are 15 residues in the CDR3. V lost 7 bases and J lost 2; bases outside the gene matches: 7. CDR3 sequence: CASTPGGQGNQPQHF. CDR3 bases: TGTGCCAGCACCCCAGGGGGCCAGGGCAATCAGCCCCAGCATTTT. The whole variable domain, remainder taken from reference TRBV25-1 and TRBJ1-5, is EADIYQTPRYLVIGTGKKITLECSQTMGHDKMYWYQQDPGMELHLIHYSYGVNSTEKGDLSSESTVSRIRTEHFPLTLESARPSHTSQYLCASTPGGQGNQPQHFGDGTRLSIL.

This rearrangement joins TRBV3-1 (or the pseudogene TRBV3-2) to TRBJ2-7, with 10 bases lining up with TRBD2. Germline CDR1 reads LGHDT; CDR2 reads YNNKEL (reference sequence). With 1 base clipped from V and 11 bases from J, the junction kept 14 bases outside the gene matches. CDR3 length: 16 amino acids. The CDR3 DNA is TGTGCCAGCAGCCAAGGACGGACTAGCGGCCTCGGGGAGGAGTACTTC. The encoded protein is CASSQGRTSGLGEEYF.

This chain joins TRBV5-6 and TRBJ2-1; 15 positions match TRBD2. The germline CDR1 and CDR2 sequences are SGHDT and YYEEEE. The ends lost 4 bases at V and 7 bases at J; junction bases unmatched: 3. This CDR3 is built from 15 residues. This CDR3 reads CASSRGLAGGNEQFF. The CDR3, as DNA: TGTGCCAGCAGCCGGGGACTAGCGGGGGGAAATGAGCAGTTCTTC.

The rearrangement uses TRBV19 and TRBJ2-1; D is undetermined. The CDR3 totals 17 residues. Trimming shortened V by 0 bases and J by 5 bases, and 17 bases separated the two germline ends. The germline CDR1 and CDR2 sequences are LNHDA and SQIVND (reference sequence). DNA of the CDR3: TGTGCCAGTAGTATAGATATCCGTGGCCAATTCCACAATGAGCAGTTCTTC. It yields the protein CASSIDIRGQFHNEQFF.

The chain's CDR3 is CASSYSVSYEQYF. CDR3 coding DNA: TGTGCCAGCAGTTACAGTGTGTCCTACGAGCAGTACTTC. The rearrangement links TRBV12-3 or TRBV12-4 to TRBJ2-7; D gene ambiguous. The CDR3 is 13 residues long. Trimming took off 4 bases at V and 1 base at J, with 8 bases between the two ends.

The chain is built from TRBV6-5 and TRBJ1-6; a possible D gene is TRBD1 (5 bases). V lost 0 bases to trimming and J lost 9 bases, with 15 bases between them. This CDR3 region has 16 residues. Germline CDR1 and CDR2: MNHEY and SVGAGI. The CDR3 is CASSYSAGGPSSPLHF. The CDR3 region has the DNA TGTGCCAGCAGTTACTCGGCCGGGGGTCCCTCTTCACCCCTCCACTTT.

The sample holds one count of this clone. One junction end does not reproduce the germline sequence, and a read error may be involved. The chain recombines TRBV27 with TRBJ1-1, with D maybe TRBD1 (5 bases). The CDR3 extends over 14 amino acids. Germline V gene lookup returns CDR1 MNHEY and CDR2 SMNVEV (reference sequence). Here the CDR3 reads CASRMTAGTGLVVF. The CDR3 nucleotides are TGTGCCAGCAGAATGACCGCCGGGACTGGGCTTGTAGTCTTT.

This chain joins TRBV19 and TRBJ1-2; tentative D call: TRBD1 (6 bases). This CDR3 contains 15 residues. Trimming removed 2 bases at V and 2 bases at J, with 12 bases between. CDR1 is LNHDA and CDR2 is SQIVND in the germline V gene (reference sequence). CDR3 sequence: CASSINPGANYGYTF. The DNA for the CDR3 is TGTGCCAGTAGTATAAACCCAGGGGCAAACTATGGCTACACCTTC.

V and J are TRBV3-1 (or the pseudogene TRBV3-2) and TRBJ2-2, with D tentatively TRBD1 (5 bases). The V and J ends lost 4 bases and 1 base respectively, with 7 bases between them. The CDR3 extends over 14 amino acids. The germline V gene encodes CDR1 LGHDT and CDR2 YNNKEL (reference sequence). CDR3 loop: CASSPTGNTGELFF. In DNA form, the CDR3 reads TGTGCCAGCAGCCCAACAGGGAACACCGGGGAGCTGTTTTTT.

V usage is TRBV19 and J usage is TRBJ1-3, with D hard to call. The V gene's germline CDR1 is LNHDA and CDR2 SQIVND (reference sequence). Deletions cut 4 bases from V and 4 bases from J, with 14 bases between. The CDR3 runs to 15 residues. CDR3 loop: CASSTAGGSGNTIYF. The CDR3 bases are TGTGCCAGTAGTACTGCCGGAGGGTCCGGAAACACCATATATTTT. Full variable domain (remainder filled in from reference TRBV19 and TRBJ1-3): DGGITQSPKYLFRKEGQNVTLSCEQNLNHDAMYWYRQDPGQGLRLIYYSQIVNDFQKGDIAEGYSVSREKKESFPLTVTSAQKNPTAFYLCASSTAGGSGNTIYFGEGSWLTVV.

V is TRBV7-2 and J is TRBJ2-3; TRBD1 matches at 11 bases. The V and J ends lost 5 bases and 7 bases, in that order; junction bases with no gene match: 5. Germline lookup yields CDR1 SGHTA and CDR2 FQGNSA. This CDR3 comprises 14 residues. CDR3 DNA: TGTGCCAGCAGCCCGGACAGGGGGCTAAATACGCAGTATTTT. This encodes CASSPDRGLNTQYF.

This clone was seen a single time. J is TRBJ1-1 and V is TRBV25-1; perhaps TRBD1 as D (5 bases). This CDR3 comprises 15 residues. Trimming took 3 bases from V and 3 from J, leaving 14 bases between them. CDR1 and CDR2 (germline): MGHDK, SYGVNS. The CDR3 loop is CASSEGGAVHTEAFF. In DNA form, the CDR3 reads TGTGCCAGCAGTGAGGGTGGGGCGGTGCACACTGAAGCTTTCTTT.

The chain has TRBV7-2 and TRBJ2-5; TRBD1 is a possible D gene (6 bases). V shed 5 bases and J shed 5 bases, with 24 bases lying between them. Per the germline V gene, CDR1 is SGHTA and CDR2 is FQGNSA. The CDR3 is made up of 17 amino acids. The CDR3 spells CASSHLRQQGMKETQYF. CDR3 DNA: TGTGCCAGCAGCCACCTCAGGCAACAGGGTATGAAGGAGACCCAGTACTTC.

CDR3: CASSLQGRGEAFF. The CDR3 nucleotides read TGTGCCAGTAGCTTACAGGGGAGAGGTGAAGCTTTCTTT. The chain uses TRBV19 and TRBJ1-1, with TRBD1 matching 7 bases. Germline loops: CDR1 LNHDA, CDR2 SQIVND (reference sequence). The CDR3 length is 13 residues. Trimming took 6 bases from V and 7 from J; bases not matched to a gene: 8.

The chain carries TRBV6-5 and TRBJ1-5; D remains ambiguous. CDR1 MNHEY and CDR2 SVGAGI come from the germline V gene. This CDR3 comprises 15 residues. V lost 8 bases to trimming and J lost 0 bases, with 14 bases between them. The CDR3 bases are TGTGCCAGCCGGGTTTCGGCAGATAGCAATCAGCCCCAGCATTTT. Residues: CASRVSADSNQPQHF.

The rearrangement joins TRBV3-1 (or the pseudogene TRBV3-2) to TRBJ2-2; 11 nucleotides match TRBD1. With 7 bases clipped from V and 4 bases from J, the junction kept 8 bases outside the gene matches. CDR3 length: 16 residues. CDR1 is LGHDT, CDR2 YNNKEL, per germline (reference sequence). The CDR3 protein is CASIPGGTGGTGELFF. CDR3 nucleotides: TGTGCCAGCATACCGGGAGGGACAGGGGGCACCGGGGAGCTGTTTTTT.

Turning to this clone: Sequence at one end of the junction differs from germline and may be a read error. The rearrangement links TRBV7-7 to TRBJ2-2, with a weak D call TRBD2 (5 bases). Germline V gene lookup returns CDR1 SSHAT and CDR2 FNYEAQ (reference sequence). The CDR3 has 15 residues. Here the CDR3 DNA reads TGTGCTAGCAGGAAAAGCCAGGAGGTGACCGGGGAGCTGTTTTTT. It translates to CASRKSQEVTGELFF. Based on the CDR3 plus reference TRBV7-7 and TRBJ2-2, the full variable domain is GAGVSQSPRYKVTKRGQDVTLRCDPISSHATLYWYQQALGQGPEFLTYFNYEAQPDKSGLPSDRFSAERPEGSISTLTIQRTEQRDSAMYRCASRKSQEVTGELFFGEGSRLTVL.

This clone counts as medium-sized. CDR3 loop: CASSLGQGTNTGELFF. Here the CDR3 DNA reads TGTGCCAGCAGTTTAGGTCAGGGGACGAACACCGGGGAGCTGTTTTTT. The chain has TRBV28 and TRBJ2-2; weak D call: TRBD1 (6 bases). V lost 2 bases to trimming and J lost 0 bases, with 10 bases between them. Germline assignment: CDR1 MDHEN and CDR2 SYDVKM. This CDR3 spans 16 amino acids.

This chain links TRBV5-8 with TRBJ2-7; possible D gene TRBD1, 6 bases. V was trimmed by 4 bases and J by 5 bases, leaving 16 bases between them. Per germline, CDR1 SGHTS and CDR2 YDEGEE. This CDR3 contains 14 residues. CDR3 DNA sequence: TGTGCCAGCAGCCCCCCGAACAGGGTGAACGAGCAGTACTTC. Its translation is CASSPPNRVNEQYF. The entire variable domain, with the rest obtained from reference TRBV5-8 and TRBJ2-7, is as follows: EAGVTQSPTHLIKTRGQQATLRCSPISGHTSVYWYQQALGLGLQFLLWYDEGEERNRGNFPPRFSGRQFPNYSSELNVNALELEDSALYLCASSPPNRVNEQYFGPGTRLTVT.

The chain combines TRBV5-6 with TRBJ2-3; 8 nucleotides align to TRBD2. The ends lost 5 bases at V and 6 bases at J; junction bases unmatched: 8. The CDR3 loop spans 14 amino acids. Germline CDR1 SGHDT, CDR2 YYEEEE. This CDR3 is CASSPGTRADTQYF. CDR3 sequence (DNA): TGTGCCAGCAGTCCCGGGACTAGGGCCGATACGCAGTATTTT.

The chain uses TRBV6-5 and TRBJ1-3; 7 nucleotides match TRBD1. In germline, CDR1 is MNHEY, CDR2 SVGAGI. The trim removed 7 bases at V and 0 bases at J, leaving 3 bases unmatched. CDR3 length equals 14 residues. CDR3 in DNA: TGTGCCAGCAAGGGACAGAACTCTGGAAACACCATATATTTT. It specifies CASKGQNSGNTIYF.

The count of this clone is one. V gene TRBV7-9 combines with J gene TRBJ2-7, with D maybe TRBD2 (6 bases). This CDR3 has 15 amino acids. Trimming pared 1 base from V and 0 bases from J, leaving 10 bases between. Germline assignment: CDR1 SEHNR and CDR2 FQNEAQ (reference sequence). The CDR3 loop is CASSLGGGLSYEQYF. Written as DNA, the CDR3 is TGTGCCAGCAGCTTAGGCGGAGGGCTCTCCTACGAGCAGTACTTC.

This rearrangement joins TRBV6-5 to TRBJ2-7, with 7 bases identical to TRBD2. With V trimmed by 6 bases and J by 4 bases, 12 bases remained unmatched. This CDR3 is 15 amino acids long. Germline CDR1 is MNHEY and CDR2 is SVGAGI. The CDR3 reads CASRPLPSGDYEQYF. DNA of the CDR3: TGTGCCAGCAGACCCCTCCCTAGCGGAGATTACGAGCAGTACTTC.